This T cell receptor (beta chain) derives from a study of T-cell reconstitution after alpha-beta-depleted transplantation in children. V lost 6 bases, J lost 7 bases, and 18 bases lay in between. The CDR3 loop spans 14 amino acids. Using unique molecular identifiers, the investigators prepared the TCRbeta library. TCRdb re-called the PCR reads with MiXCR, one entry per CDR3 protein. Among fewer than 1 million distinct CDR3 sequences listed, 16% were seen once. The clonotype was recovered from a male patient aged 10-17 years who had a stem cell transplant for acute lymphoblastic leukemia, so the T cells may come from the graft donor. The chain combines TRBV12-3 or TRBV12-4 with TRBJ1-2, with D possibly being TRBD1 (6 bases). Sequenced material: PBMCs, mostly from graft donor cells, taken 360 days after TCRalphabeta/CD19-depleted stem cell transplant. CDR3 residues: CASRFDRRSLGYTF. The DNA of the CDR3 is TGTGCCAGCAGGTTCGACAGGAGATCTCTTGGCTACACCTTC.